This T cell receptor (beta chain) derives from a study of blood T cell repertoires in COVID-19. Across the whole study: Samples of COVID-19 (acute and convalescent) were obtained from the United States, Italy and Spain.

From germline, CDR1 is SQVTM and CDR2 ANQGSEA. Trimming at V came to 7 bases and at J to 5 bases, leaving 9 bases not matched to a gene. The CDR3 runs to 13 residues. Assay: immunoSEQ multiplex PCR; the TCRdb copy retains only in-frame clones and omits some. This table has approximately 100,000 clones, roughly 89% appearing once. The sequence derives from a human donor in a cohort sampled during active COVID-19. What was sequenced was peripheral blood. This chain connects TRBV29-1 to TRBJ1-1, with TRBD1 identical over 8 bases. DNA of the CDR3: TGCAGCGGGACAGGGTTCTCTCGGACTGAAGCTTTCTTT. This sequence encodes CSGTGFSRTEAFF.